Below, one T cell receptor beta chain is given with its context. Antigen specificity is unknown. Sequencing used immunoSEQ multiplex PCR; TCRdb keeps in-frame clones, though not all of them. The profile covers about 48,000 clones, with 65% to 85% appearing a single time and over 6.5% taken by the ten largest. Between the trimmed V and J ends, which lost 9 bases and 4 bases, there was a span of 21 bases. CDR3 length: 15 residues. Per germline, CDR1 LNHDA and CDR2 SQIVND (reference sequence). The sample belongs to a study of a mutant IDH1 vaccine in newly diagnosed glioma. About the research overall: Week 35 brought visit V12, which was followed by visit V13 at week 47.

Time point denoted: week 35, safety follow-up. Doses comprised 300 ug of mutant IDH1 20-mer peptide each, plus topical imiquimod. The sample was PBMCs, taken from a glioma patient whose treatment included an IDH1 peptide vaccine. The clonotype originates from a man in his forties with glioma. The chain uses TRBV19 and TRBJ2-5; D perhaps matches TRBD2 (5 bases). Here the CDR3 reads CASDPGLGNGETQYF. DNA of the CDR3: TGTGCCAGCGACCCGGGGTTAGGCAATGGAGAGACCCAGTACTTC.